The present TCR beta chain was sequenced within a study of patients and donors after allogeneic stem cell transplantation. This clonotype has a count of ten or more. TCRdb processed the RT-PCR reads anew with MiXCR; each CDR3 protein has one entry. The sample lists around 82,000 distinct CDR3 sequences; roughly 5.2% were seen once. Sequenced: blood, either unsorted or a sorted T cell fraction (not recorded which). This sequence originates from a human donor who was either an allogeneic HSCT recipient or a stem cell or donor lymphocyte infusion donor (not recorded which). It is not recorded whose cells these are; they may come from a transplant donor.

The CDR3 protein is CASSFKGGNSPLHF. The CDR3 DNA sequence: TGTGCCAGCAGTTTCAAGGGTGGGAATTCACCCCTCCACTTT. The chain combines TRBV12-3 or TRBV12-4 with TRBJ1-6, with D hard to call. The CDR3 loop spans 14 amino acids. V shed 3 bases and J shed 7 bases, with 10 bases lying between them.